The present entry profiles one TCR beta chain with its context. This sample is part of a study of blood T cell repertoires in COVID-19. Turning to the study itself: Spain, Italy and the United States supplied samples that represented acute and convalescent COVID-19.

Source study methods: Cell counts per sample came from amplifying reference gene primers. TCRdb's copy holds only in-frame clones and misses some; the assay was immunoSEQ multiplex PCR. V, J and clone size reflect that table, while D and trimming were determined from the DNA. The repertoire has 55,000 to 80,000 clones, roughly 93% of them found once; the top ten carry 1.5% to 2%. The sequence was collected from a human donor in a cohort sampled during active COVID-19. The sequenced sample consisted of peripheral blood.

The CDR3 nucleotides are TGCGCCAGCAGCCAAGATGTTCAGGGGCTTGAAAAACTGTTTTTT. Residues: CASSQDVQGLEKLFF. The chain links TRBV4-1 to TRBJ1-4, with D perhaps TRBD1 (6 bases). Trimming removed 0 bases from V and 7 bases from J, with 12 bases in between. This CDR3 region has 15 residues. Germline CDR1 MGHRA, CDR2 YSYEKL.